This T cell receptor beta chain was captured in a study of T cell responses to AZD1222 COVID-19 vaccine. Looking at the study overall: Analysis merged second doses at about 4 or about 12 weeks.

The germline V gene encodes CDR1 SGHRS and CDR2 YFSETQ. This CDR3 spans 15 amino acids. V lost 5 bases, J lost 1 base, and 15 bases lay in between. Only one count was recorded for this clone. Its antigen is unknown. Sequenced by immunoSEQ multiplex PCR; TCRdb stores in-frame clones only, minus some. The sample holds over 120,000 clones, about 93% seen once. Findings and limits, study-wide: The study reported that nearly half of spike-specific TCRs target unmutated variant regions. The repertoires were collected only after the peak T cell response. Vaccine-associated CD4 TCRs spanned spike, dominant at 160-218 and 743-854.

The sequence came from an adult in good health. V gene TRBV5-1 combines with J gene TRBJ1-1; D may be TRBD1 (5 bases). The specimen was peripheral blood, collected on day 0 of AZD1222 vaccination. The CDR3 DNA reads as TGCGCCAGCAGTAGGGCCGGGACCCCGAACACTGAAGCTTTCTTT. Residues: CASSRAGTPNTEAFF.